A selection of T cell receptor beta chains follows, all from one sample in a study of T cells after yellow fever vaccination. TCRdb used MiXCR to reprocess the 5' RACE reads, holding one entry per CDR3 protein. The table shows hundreds of thousands of distinct CDR3 sequences, with approximately 13% occurring only once. Sequencing used PBMCs, obtained on the day of the yellow fever booster vaccination. These receptors were taken from a man aged 25 to 45 who received the YFV17D yellow fever vaccine. CDR3s include the opening cysteine and the closing phenylalanine or tryptophan. Each record gives: D gene, clone size, J gene, V gene, CDR3 DNA, CDR3 protein. The D gene is left open where the match is weak. Size is omitted from some rows. Given values are once, few, many or a class for expanded clones.

- | - | TRBJ2-7 | TRBV2 | TGTGCCAGCACCGAAGGATCCACCTACGAGCAGTACTTC | CASTEGSTYEQYF
TRBD1 | - | TRBJ1-4 | TRBV10-3 | TGTGCCATCAGTGCGTCGGACAGGGGTTTAAATGAAAAACTGTTTTTT | CAISASDRGLNEKLFF
TRBD1 | - | TRBJ2-1 | TRBV7-8 | TGTGCCAGCAGCTCAGGGACAGCTCCACCGAATGAGCAGTTCTTC | CASSSGTAPPNEQFF
TRBD2 | few | TRBJ2-7 | TRBV11-2 | TGTGCCAGCAGCTTAGAAACTAGCGGTGCCTACGAGCAGTACTTC | CASSLETSGAYEQYF
TRBD2 | few | TRBJ2-1 | TRBV3-1 | TGTGCCAGCAGCCAGCAACTAGCGGGAGTCGACAATGAGCAGTTCTTC | CASSQQLAGVDNEQFF
TRBD2 | - | TRBJ2-3 | TRBV20-1 | TGCAGTGCTAGACCAGCCCAGCGGGAGGGCCCGGATACGCAGTATTTT | CSARPAQREGPDTQYF
- | - | TRBJ2-7 | TRBV10-3 | TGTGCCATCAGTGATGGCGAAGGGGCCTACGAGCAGTACTTC | CAISDGEGAYEQYF
- | few | TRBJ2-6 | TRBV6-6 | TGTGCCAGCAGTCTACTAAGGGCCAACGTCCTGACTTTC | CASSLLRANVLTF
TRBD2 | - | TRBJ2-3 | TRBV12-3/TRBV12-4 | TGTGCCAGCAGTTTGGCATTGGGGAGACTAGCGGAGGACACAGATACGCAGTATTTT | CASSLALGRLAEDTDTQYF
- | - | TRBJ2-5 | TRBV27 | TGTGCCAGCAGTTTCACCCGGGGGCCCCAGTACTTC | CASSFTRGPQYF
- | few | TRBJ1-1 | TRBV27 | TGTGCCAGCAGGGGGGCGATAGGGGTCACTGAAGCTTTCTTT | CASRGAIGVTEAFF
- | few | TRBJ2-7 | TRBV6-1 | TGTGCCAGCAGGCCAGGGGTCCCAGGATACGAGCAGTACTTC | CASRPGVPGYEQYF
- | few | TRBJ1-5 | TRBV20-1 | TGCAGTGCGATGGGGGGTGGCAATCAGCCCCAGCATTTT | CSAMGGGNQPQHF
- | - | TRBJ2-7 | TRBV18 | TGTGCCAGCTCAAAGGGGCAGACTACGAGGTACGAGCAGTACTTC | CASSKGQTTRYEQYF
- | - | TRBJ2-7 | TRBV10-3 | TGTGCCATCAGTGAGACTGATTCCGGGAACTACGAGCAGTACTTC | CAISETDSGNYEQYF
- | few | TRBJ2-7 | TRBV6-1 | TGTGCCAGCAGCCCCAGAGGTAGTCCTTCCTACGAGCAGTACTTC | CASSPRGSPSYEQYF
- | few | TRBJ1-3 | TRBV28 | TGTGCCAGCAGTTTTGCCGGGCCTAGAAACACCATATATTTT | CASSFAGPRNTIYF
TRBD2 | - | TRBJ2-1 | TRBV19 | TGTGCCAGTACCACCTCCGGGACGGTGGCGGGAGTATGGGATGAGCAGTTCTTC | CASTTSGTVAGVWDEQFF
TRBD2 | - | TRBJ2-3 | TRBV5-1 | TGCGCCAGCAGCCTGACACCACCGGGACTAGAAGGGGTGCAGTATTTT | CASSLTPPGLEGVQYF
- | - | TRBJ2-5 | TRBV18 | TGTGCCAGCTCGCGTAGCCGGGACACCCAAGAGACCCAGTACTTC | CASSRSRDTQETQYF
- | - | TRBJ1-2 | TRBV6-2/TRBV6-3 | TGTGCCAGCAATACCGGGACTAACTATGGCTACACCTTC | CASNTGTNYGYTF
- | few | TRBJ2-2 | TRBV20-1 | TGCAGTGCTAGACCGCTTCAGAACACCGGGGAGCTGTTTTTT | CSARPLQNTGELFF
TRBD1 | - | TRBJ2-1 | TRBV20-1 | TGCAGTGGGACAGGGGAAATTTACAATGAGCAGTTCTTC | CSGTGEIYNEQFF
- | few | TRBJ2-1 | TRBV28 | TGTGCCAGCAGGTTACAGGCGAGCTCCTACAATGAGCAGTTCTTC | CASRLQASSYNEQFF
- | few | TRBJ1-6 | TRBV4-3 | TGCGCCAGCAGCCAAGGAGGAACCATCAATTCACCCCTCCACTTT | CASSQGGTINSPLHF
- | few | TRBJ2-1 | TRBV20-1 | TGCAGTGCTACCCAATTCTCTAGCTCCTACAATGAGCAGTTCTTC | CSATQFSSSYNEQFF
- | few | TRBJ2-5 | TRBV12-3/TRBV12-4 | TGTGCCAAACAAGTACGAGGGACCCAGTACTTC | CAKQVRGTQYF
TRBD2 | - | TRBJ2-5 | TRBV3-1 | TGTGCCACCACGTGGGGGACTAGCGGGAGGAGTTTCGAGACCCAGTACTTC | CATTWGTSGRSFETQYF
TRBD1 | - | TRBJ2-6 | TRBV20-1 | TGCAGTGCTAGAGATCGGGAGTGGGCAGGGGGCGCCTCCGGGGCCAACGTCCTGACTTTC | CSARDREWAGGASGANVLTF
- | - | TRBJ1-4 | TRBV7-2 | TGTGCCAGCAGCAACGAAGGCCTCGATGAAAAACTGTTTTTT | CASSNEGLDEKLFF
- | many | TRBJ2-5 | TRBV12-3/TRBV12-4 | TGTGCCAGCAGTCCTCAGGGAGGAAAGACCCAGTACTTC | CASSPQGGKTQYF
- | few | TRBJ2-7 | TRBV7-2 | TGTGCCAGCAGCTACCCGGGAAACCTCTACGAGCAGTACTTC | CASSYPGNLYEQYF
- | - | TRBJ2-7 | TRBV5-1 | TGCGCCAGCAGCATGGGGGTCGAGCAGTACTTC | CASSMGVEQYF
TRBD2 | few | TRBJ2-1 | TRBV10-3 | TGTGCCATCAGGGGACTAGCGGAGGGGAATGAGCAGTTCTTC | CAIRGLAEGNEQFF
TRBD2 | - | TRBJ2-5 | TRBV6-5 | TGTGCCAGCAGTTACAACCTAGCGGGAGGAACCGAGACCCAGTACTTC | CASSYNLAGGTETQYF
- | - | TRBJ1-1 | TRBV27 | TGTGCCAGCAGTTCCCCGTGGGGCGGATTGAACACTGAAGCTTTCTTT | CASSSPWGGLNTEAFF
- | many | TRBJ2-1 | TRBV24-1 | TGTGCCACCACCCGGGGGAATGAGCAGTTCTTC | CATTRGNEQFF
- | few | TRBJ2-4 | TRBV20-1 | TGCAGTGCATACTCCGGACTAGCCAAAAACATTCAGTACTTC | CSAYSGLAKNIQYF
- | - | TRBJ1-6 | TRBV20-1 | TGCAGTGCTAGCGGGACGAGTGGGTTGCTCCACTTT | CSASGTSGLLHF